These 22 T cell receptor beta chains were all obtained from the same sample, sequenced in a study of identical twins (dated by TCRdb to about 2016). Libraries were made using 5' RACE. TCRdb lists the instrument as Illumina HiSeq 2000. TCRdb reran the public reads through fastp at Q25 and MiXCR, keeping productive beta chains. Identical CDR3 proteins give one entry, which carries the most common genes and DNA. For this sample there are some 240,000 distinct CDR3 sequences; roughly a tenth appear just once. The ten top clones hold about 9.1% of the sample. Specimen: memory T cells sorted from blood. The cell subset or site label, as the study defines it: CD45RO+ enriched T cells. The receptors originated from a man aged 50 to 60 in good health.

The rearrangement uses TRBV9 and TRBJ2-5, with D perhaps being TRBD1 or TRBD2 (5 bases each). V was clipped by 3 bases and J by 1 base, with 7 bases between them. CDR3 length: 13 residues. Germline V gene lookup returns CDR1 SGDLS and CDR2 YYNGEE. The chain's CDR3 is CASSAGPQETQYF. Written as DNA, the CDR3 is TGTGCCAGCAGCGCGGGACCCCAAGAGACCCAGTACTTC.

At least ten counts were recorded for this clonotype. DNA for the CDR3: TGTGCCAGCAGCTTAGGGACAGGGGCAACTAATGAAAAACTGTTTTTT. Protein sequence: CASSLGTGATNEKLFF. The J gene is TRBJ1-4, the V gene TRBV11-2; 9 bases map to TRBD1. The CDR3 spans 16 residues. The germline V gene encodes CDR1 SGHAT and CDR2 FQNNGV. Unmatched junction bases numbered 0, after V lost 1 base and J lost 0 bases.

This clonotype is a singleton in its sample. This may be a read error: a much more frequent sequence differs by one nucleotide. The chain joins TRBV12-3 or TRBV12-4 to TRBJ1-2, with TRBD1 matching 10 bases. This CDR3 spans 16 amino acids. This CDR3 is CASRGLRDRGRSGNTF. The CDR3 bases are TGTGCCAGCAGGGGGCTACGGGACAGGGGAAGGAGTGGCAACACCTTC.

The J gene is TRBJ2-6, the V gene TRBV6-2 or TRBV6-3; 10 bases align to TRBD1. CDR1 MNHEY and CDR2 SVGEGT come from the germline V gene. The CDR3 runs to 16 residues. After removal of 6 bases from V and 2 bases from J, the junction contained 4 bases not matched to a gene. The CDR3 nucleotides are TGTGCCAGCAGCCGGGACAGGGGCGCTGGGGCCAACGTCCTGACTTTC. As protein: CASSRDRGAGANVLTF.

A few counts support this clonotype. This chain links TRBV19 with TRBJ2-7, with D unresolved. The CDR3 has 15 residues. V gave up 1 base and J gave up 0 bases, with 10 bases separating them. Looked up from germline, CDR1 is LNHDA and CDR2 is SQIVND (reference sequence). The CDR3 here is CASSIGRPSSYEQYF. CDR3 nucleotide sequence: TGTGCCAGTAGTATAGGCAGACCGAGCTCCTACGAGCAGTACTTC.

CDR3 sequence (DNA): TGTGCCACCAGCAGAGGGAACCGATTTACCTATAGCAATCAGCCCCAGCATTTT. It encodes CATSRGNRFTYSNQPQHF. The rearrangement joins TRBV15 to TRBJ1-5; D not resolved. This CDR3 spans 18 amino acids. The germline gives CDR1 LNHNV, CDR2 YYDKDF (reference sequence). Trimming stripped 1 base from V and 0 bases from J, with 16 bases between.

In the case of this clonotype: A read error may explain this, as a much larger clone is one base away. The chain couples TRBV12-3 or TRBV12-4 to TRBJ1-1; TRBD1 matches at 7 bases. This CDR3 comprises 14 residues. CDR3 nucleotide sequence: TGTGCCAGCAGTTTAGCGGACAGGAACACTGAAGCTTTGTTT. Amino acid sequence: CASSLADRNTEALF.

The genes are TRBV2 and TRBJ2-5; D not resolved. Trimming left V 4 bases short and J 5 bases short, with 11 bases between. CDR1 and CDR2 from the germline V gene are SNHLY and FYNNEI. This CDR3 is built from 13 residues. For the CDR3, the DNA is TGTGCCAGCAGTGCCTGGAAAAGGGAGACCCAGTACTTC. Translated: CASSAWKRETQYF.

This clonotype has at least ten counts. CDR3 coding DNA: TGTGCCAGCAGTCCGTACAATCAGCCCCAGCATTTT. Translated: CASSPYNQPQHF. This chain connects TRBV27 to TRBJ1-5; D is undetermined. Trimming stripped 5 bases from V and 3 bases from J, with 5 bases between. CDR1 MNHEY and CDR2 SMNVEV come from the germline V gene (reference sequence). This CDR3 region has 12 residues.

The rearrangement links TRBV20-1 to TRBJ2-1; 8 bases agree with TRBD2. CDR1 is DFQATT and CDR2 is SNEGSKA in the germline V gene (reference sequence). This CDR3 is built from 14 residues. V was clipped by 7 bases and J by 2 bases; unmatched bases: 7. The CDR3 is CSVIRGGAYNEQFF. The CDR3 DNA reads TGCAGTGTTATTCGGGGGGGGGCCTACAATGAGCAGTTCTTC.

The gene calls are TRBV4-3 and TRBJ2-3; D unclear. The ends were cut back, 0 bases at V and 1 base at J, with 8 bases in the middle. Germline V gives CDR1 LGHNA, CDR2 YSLEER. The CDR3 runs to 15 residues. CDR3 sequence (DNA): TGCGCCAGCAGCCAAGAGAACACCCGCACAGATACGCAGTATTTT. It encodes CASSQENTRTDTQYF.

This clonotype was counted at least ten times. The genes are TRBV6-6 and TRBJ1-1, with unresolved D. Germline CDR1 reads MNHNY; CDR2 reads SVGAGI (reference sequence). Trimming removed 0 bases from V and 4 bases from J, with 9 bases in between. The CDR3 runs 14 residues. The CDR3 nucleotides are TGTGCCAGCAGTTACTCTTTCCGGAGCACTGAAGCTTTCTTT. Its translation: CASSYSFRSTEAFF.

This clonotype has a count of ten or more. The rearrangement joins TRBV3-1 to TRBJ2-2; D is uncertain. The CDR3 is made up of 13 amino acids. From germline, CDR1 is LGHDT and CDR2 YNNKEL (reference sequence). Deletions cut 4 bases from V and 5 bases from J, with 8 bases between. CDR3 sequence: CASSRFTTGELFF. The CDR3 DNA reads TGTGCCAGCAGCCGCTTTACAACCGGGGAGCTGTTTTTT.

The J gene is TRBJ2-1, the V gene TRBV6-4; 13 bases map to TRBD2. J was trimmed by 1 base and V by 6 bases; bases with no gene match: 3. The V gene's germline CDR1 is MRHNA and CDR2 SNTAGT. The CDR3 has 16 residues. The CDR3 nucleotides read TGTGCCAGCAGAAGGACTAGCGGGGGTTCCTACAATGAGCAGTTCTTC. It specifies CASRRTSGGSYNEQFF.

This clonotype was detected ten times or more. The CDR3 region has the DNA TGTGCCAGCAGCGAGGGCACCTTATTCTACGAGCAGTACTTC. It is translated as CASSEGTLFYEQYF. The J gene is TRBJ2-7, the V gene TRBV9; D not certain. The germline CDR1 and CDR2 sequences are SGDLS and YYNGEE. V gave up 3 bases and J gave up 3 bases, with 13 bases separating them. The CDR3 is 14 amino acids.

Many counts were recorded for this clonotype. The V gene is TRBV12-3 or TRBV12-4, the J gene TRBJ2-1, with unresolved D. The CDR3 totals 11 residues. The V end lost 3 bases, the J end lost 11 bases, and 8 bases lay between the germline ends. The CDR3 bases are TGTGCCAGCAGTTTGGTACCCAAGCAGTTCTTC. Encoded protein: CASSLVPKQFF.

This clonotype was seen more than once but under ten times. V and J are TRBV20-1 and TRBJ2-7; 12 positions agree with TRBD1. Per the germline V gene, CDR1 is DFQATT and CDR2 is SNEGSKA (reference sequence). This CDR3 is built from 14 residues. CDR3 coding DNA: TGCAGCATAATCGGGACAGGGGGCGCCTACGAGCAGTACTTC. This translates into CSIIGTGGAYEQYF.

V is TRBV19 and J is TRBJ2-5, with a possible D match to TRBD2 (5 bases). Germline V gives CDR1 LNHDA, CDR2 SQIVND (reference sequence). The CDR3 consists of 14 residues. V gave up 7 bases and J gave up 2 bases, with 14 bases separating them. CDR3 coding DNA: TGTGCCAGTAAGGAGGCGGTGGGGCAAGAGACCCAGTACTTC. It yields the protein CASKEAVGQETQYF.

The chain carries TRBV6-1 and TRBJ2-4; no firm D call. This CDR3 spans 15 amino acids. Between the trimmed V and J ends, which lost 6 bases and 4 bases, there was a span of 16 bases. CDR1 and CDR2 (germline): MNHNS, SASEGT. DNA for the CDR3: TGTGCCAGCAGCTCCAGGTCAGGAACAAAAAACATTCAGTACTTC. Translating gives CASSSRSGTKNIQYF.

This clonotype has ten or more counts. The CDR3 nucleotides read TGTGCCAGCAGCCCAAGCTATTCGGAAGAGACCCAGTACTTC. Encoded protein: CASSPSYSEETQYF. This rearrangement joins TRBV11-1 to TRBJ2-5, with no clear D. The CDR3 loop spans 14 amino acids. From germline, CDR1 is SGHAT and CDR2 FQDESV (reference sequence). Trimming removed 5 bases at V and 3 bases at J, with 13 bases between.

This clonotype was counted many times. Written as DNA, the CDR3 is TGTGCCAGCAGGGTAACCGGGAGCGATGGCTACACCTTC. Encoded protein: CASRVTGSDGYTF. V gene TRBV2 combines with J gene TRBJ1-2; D unresolved. This CDR3 region has 13 residues. The germline CDR1 and CDR2 sequences are SNHLY and FYNNEI. The ends were cut back, 6 bases at V and 6 bases at J, with 14 bases in the middle. The whole variable domain, remainder taken from reference TRBV2 and TRBJ1-2, is EPEVTQTPSHQVTQMGQEVILRCVPISNHLYFYWYRQILGQKVEFLVSFYNNEISEKSEIFDDQFSVERPDGSNFTLKIRSTKLEDSAMYFCASRVTGSDGYTFGSGTRLTVV.

This clonotype was observed at least ten times. V usage is TRBV6-2 or TRBV6-3 and J usage is TRBJ2-6; no clear D gene. The CDR3 loop spans 15 amino acids. Germline CDR1 MNHEY, CDR2 SVGEGT. Between the trimmed V and J ends, which lost 8 bases and 3 bases, there was a span of 14 bases. The CDR3, as DNA: TGTGCCAGCCTTGCGAGGCGTGATGGGGCCAACGTCCTGACTTTC. The encoded protein is CASLARRDGANVLTF.